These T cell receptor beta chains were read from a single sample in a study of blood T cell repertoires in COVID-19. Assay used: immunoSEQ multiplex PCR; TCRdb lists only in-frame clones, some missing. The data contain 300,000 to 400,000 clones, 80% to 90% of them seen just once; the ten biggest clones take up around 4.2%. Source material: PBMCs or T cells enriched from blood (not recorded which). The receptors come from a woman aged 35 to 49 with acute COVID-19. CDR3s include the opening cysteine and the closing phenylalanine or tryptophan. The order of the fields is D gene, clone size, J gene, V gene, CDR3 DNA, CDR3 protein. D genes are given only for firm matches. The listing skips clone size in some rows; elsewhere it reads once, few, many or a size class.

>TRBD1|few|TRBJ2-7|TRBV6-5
TGTGCCAGCAGTAGGACAGGGGATTTGTACGAGCAGTACTTC
CASSRTGDLYEQYF
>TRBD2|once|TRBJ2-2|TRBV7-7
TGTGCCAGCAGCCCGTGGGCTAGCGGGGGAGGCACCGGGGAGCTGTTTTTT
CASSPWASGGGTGELFF
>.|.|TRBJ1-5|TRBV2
TGTGCCAGCAGTATGGACAGAATTAATCAGCCCCAGCATTTT
CASSMDRINQPQHF
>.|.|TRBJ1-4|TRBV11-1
TGTGCCAGCAGCAGATCGACAGCTACTAATGAAAAACTGTTTTTT
CASSRSTATNEKLFF
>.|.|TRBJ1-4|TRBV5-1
TGCGCCAGCAGCTTGGAGGCCGGCGGTGAAAAACTGTTTTTT
CASSLEAGGEKLFF
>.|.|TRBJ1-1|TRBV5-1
TGCGCCAGCAGCTTATTGGCCGGGGGTAACACTGAAGCTTTCTTT
CASSLLAGGNTEAFF
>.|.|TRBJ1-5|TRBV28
TGTGCCAGCAGTTTAATCGTACAGGACGCCGGGCCCCAGCATTTT
CASSLIVQDAGPQHF
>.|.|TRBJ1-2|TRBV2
TGTGCCAGCAGTGGTGACGGGATCTATGGCTACACCTTC
CASSGDGIYGYTF
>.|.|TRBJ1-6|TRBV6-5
TGTGCCAGCAGTTACTCGAGAGGGGGTGGTTCACCCCTCCACTTT
CASSYSRGGGSPLHF
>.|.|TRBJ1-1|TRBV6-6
TGTGCCAGCAGACTATTAGGGAGTGAGGGTGAAGCTTTCTTT
CASRLLGSEGEAFF
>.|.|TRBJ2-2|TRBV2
TGTGCCAGCAGTGCGGTCAACGGGGAGCTGTTTTTT
CASSAVNGELFF
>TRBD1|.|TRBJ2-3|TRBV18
TGTGCCAGCTCAGCGACAGGGGGCGATACGCAGTATTTT
CASSATGGDTQYF
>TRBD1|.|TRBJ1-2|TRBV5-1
TGCGCCAGCAGCAACGCAGGGACAGACTATGGCTACACCTTC
CASSNAGTDYGYTF
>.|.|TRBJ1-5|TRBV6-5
TGTGCCAGCAGGCCGAGGGCGACTAATCAGCCCCAGCATTTT
CASRPRATNQPQHF
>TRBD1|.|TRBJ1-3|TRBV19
TGTGCCAGTAGTAGCGGGACAGCAATCCACTCTGGAAACACCATATATTTT
CASSSGTAIHSGNTIYF
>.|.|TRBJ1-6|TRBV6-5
TGTGCCAGCAGTTACGGGCAGGGTGACAATTCACCCCTCCACTTT
CASSYGQGDNSPLHF
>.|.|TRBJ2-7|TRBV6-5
TGTGCCAGCAGTTACTCGGGGGAAACAGGGTACGAGCAGTACTTC
CASSYSGETGYEQYF
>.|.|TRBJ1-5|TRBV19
TGTGCCAGTACCGCTAGGGGACAGCCCCAGCATTTT
CASTARGQPQHF
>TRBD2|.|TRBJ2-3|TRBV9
TGTGCCAGCAGCATGGGACTAGCGGGGGGGGTCGCAGATACGCAGTATTTT
CASSMGLAGGVADTQYF
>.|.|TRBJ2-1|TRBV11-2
TGTGCCAGCAGCTACTTTACTACCGGGACCTACAATGAGCAGTTCTTC
CASSYFTTGTYNEQFF
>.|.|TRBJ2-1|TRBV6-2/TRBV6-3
TGTGCCAGCAGTTACGTGAGAGGGCCTTACAATGAGCAGTTCTTC
CASSYVRGPYNEQFF
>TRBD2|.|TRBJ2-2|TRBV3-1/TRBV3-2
TGTGCCAGCAGCCAAGAAATCAGCGGGAGGGCCGGGGAGCTGTTTTTT
CASSQEISGRAGELFF
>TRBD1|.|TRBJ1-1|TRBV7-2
TGTGCCAGCAGCACCGGGACAGGGAGGTTTGCTTTCTTT
CASSTGTGRFAFF
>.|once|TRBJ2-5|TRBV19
TGTGCCAGTAGTACAGGACTTCAGGTGACCCAGTACTTC
CASSTGLQVTQYF
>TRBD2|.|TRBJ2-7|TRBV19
TGTGCCAGTAGTCAGAACCGGGGGGACTATTTTTTCTACGAGCAGTACTTC
CASSQNRGDYFFYEQYF
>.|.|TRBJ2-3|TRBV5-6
TGTGCCAGCAGCTCCTTCGGGGGAGATACGCAGTATTTT
CASSSFGGDTQYF
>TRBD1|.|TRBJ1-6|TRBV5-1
TGCGCCAGCAGCTATAGGACAGGACTTTATTCACCCCTCCACTTT
CASSYRTGLYSPLHF
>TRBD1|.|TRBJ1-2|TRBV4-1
TGCGCCAGCAGCCAAGGACAGGGGGTTGTCTATGGCTACACCTTC
CASSQGQGVVYGYTF
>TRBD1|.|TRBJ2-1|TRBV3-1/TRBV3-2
TGTGCCAGCAGCCTAGGGGTGGGACAGGGTTTCAATGAGCAGTTCTTC
CASSLGVGQGFNEQFF
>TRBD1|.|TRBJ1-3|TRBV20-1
TGCAGTGCTAGTAAGACAGGGGGCTCTGGAAACACCATATATTTT
CSASKTGGSGNTIYF
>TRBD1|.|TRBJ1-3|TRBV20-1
TGCAGTGCTAGTCGGACAGGGGATGTAAACACCATATATTTT
CSASRTGDVNTIYF
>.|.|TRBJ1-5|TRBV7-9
TGTGCCAGCAGCTCAAGTCAGTTGTACGGGAGTCAGCCCCAGCATTTT
CASSSSQLYGSQPQHF